This entry describes one T cell receptor beta chain. The antigen this receptor binds is unknown. Within one base of it there is no much larger clone, and no base qualities were kept. Each collaborating institution followed its own protocols to collect whole blood in K2EDTA tubes. Collaborator samples were shipped for TCRbeta analysis as frozen whole blood, isolated PBMCs, or DNA extracted from either sample type. Unmatched junction bases come to 8, with V trimmed by 3 bases and J by 7 bases. Reading from cysteine to phenylalanine, the CDR3 counts 15 amino acids. The read is trimmed to its CDR3 DNA, 45 bases read in frame from base 1. According to the germline V gene, CDR1 reads SGDLS and CDR2 reads YYNGEE. This entry comes from a study of blood T cell repertoires in COVID-19 (dated by TCRdb to about 2020). Broadly, across the study: Collaborator samples came from the United States, Italy and Spain and covered acute and convalescent phases of COVID-19. The prospective study material was composed of cDNA or gDNA derived from T cells, B-cell-depleted T cells, or PBMCs. Deeply sampled blood TCRbeta repertoires from subjects exposed to, actively infected with, or recovered from COVID-19 were included in the dataset. The repertoires were released in a freely available public database intended as a resource for research on the immune response to SARS-CoV-2. The samples were drawn from two sources: the first 160 participants of the ongoing ImmuneRACE study, and 950 to 1,500 subjects contributed by 6 global collaborators. The sample metadata nearly always contained a de-identified subject ID, COVID-19 status, age in years and sex. Where HLA class I and class II types were available, the types were taken from metadata supplied by the sample provider, not from assay-based typing.

TCRbeta CDR3 regions were amplified from genomic DNA by means of the immunoSEQ Assay, a bias-controlled multiplex PCR. From the authors' description of their analysis: The number of nucleated cells in each sample was estimated from the amplification of reference gene primers within the assay. To quantify the absolute abundance of each unique TCRbeta CDR3 rearrangement, sequence reads were collapsed and filtered. Productive Simpson clonality was computed per sample as the square root of Simpson's diversity index over productive rearrangements. Sourced from immuneACCESS, this table was stored by TCRdb with only in-frame sequences that have V and J called. A share of the clones is absent; for the studies checked, an unresolved V gene accounts for under half, and the remainder has no known explanation. V and J calls and clone size are given by that table; D and trimming were obtained from the DNA. Within this sample are roughly 150,000 clones, with approximately 83% of them counted one time only. The biggest ten clones account for 9.1% of the sample.

The research as a whole found: The amount of clinical and demographic metadata varied by source and participant and was provided uncurated.

This TCR derives from a woman aged 80 or older with active or convalescent COVID-19. Source material: peripheral blood. The V and J genes are TRBV9 and TRBJ2-1; 9 nucleotides in the junction match TRBD2. The encoded CDR3 is CASSASGAPGNEQFF. The sequenced DNA: TGTGCCAGCAGCGCTAGCGGGGCCCCAGGAAATGAGCAGTTCTTC.